This T cell receptor (beta chain) was captured in a study of blood T cell repertoires in COVID-19. Study context: Samples came from the United States, Italy and Spain, spanning acute and convalescent COVID-19. From T cells, B-cell-depleted T cells, or PBMCs came the material, which was cDNA or gDNA.

In the authors' methods: By means of reference gene primer amplification, nucleated cell counts were estimated. TCRdb's copy holds only in-frame clones and misses some; the assay was immunoSEQ multiplex PCR. V and J calls and clone size follow that table, whereas D and trimming were derived from the DNA. The table lists a few hundred thousand clones, about 85% of them singletons. Sequenced input: peripheral blood. This TCR was sampled from a man aged 18 to 29 with active or convalescent COVID-19.

The chain's CDR3 is CASSEGTGRGIWTEAFF. CDR3 nucleotides: TGCGCCAGCAGTGAGGGGACGGGCAGGGGAATTTGGACTGAAGCTTTCTTT. This chain joins TRBV10-1 and TRBJ1-1; perhaps TRBD1 as D (6 bases). The CDR3 length is 17 residues. V was pared by 2 bases and J by 5 bases, with 21 bases between. Germline V gene data show CDR1 as WNHNN and CDR2 as SYGVQD (reference sequence).